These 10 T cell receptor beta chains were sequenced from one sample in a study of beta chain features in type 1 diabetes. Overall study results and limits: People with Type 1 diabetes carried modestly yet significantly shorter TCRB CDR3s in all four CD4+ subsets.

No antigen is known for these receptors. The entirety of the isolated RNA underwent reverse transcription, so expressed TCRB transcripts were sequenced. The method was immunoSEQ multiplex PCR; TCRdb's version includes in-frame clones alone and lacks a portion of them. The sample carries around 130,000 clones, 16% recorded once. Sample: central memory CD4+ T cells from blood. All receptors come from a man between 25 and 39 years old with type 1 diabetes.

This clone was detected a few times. CDR3 in amino acids: CASSPTSGGAFSETQYF. For the CDR3, the DNA is TGTGCCAGCAGCCCGACTAGCGGGGGGGCGTTTAGTGAGACCCAGTACTTC. The chain is built from TRBV7-2 and TRBJ2-5, with 14 nucleotides matching TRBD2. Germline assignment: CDR1 SGHTA and CDR2 FQGNSA. This CDR3 is built from 17 residues. J gave up 5 bases and V 5 bases, and 10 bases lay outside the gene matches.

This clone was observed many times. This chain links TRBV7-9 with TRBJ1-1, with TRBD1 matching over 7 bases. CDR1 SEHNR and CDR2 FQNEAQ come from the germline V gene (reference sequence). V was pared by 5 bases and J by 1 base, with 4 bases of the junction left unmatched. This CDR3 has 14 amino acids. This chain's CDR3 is CASSAGQTNTEAFF. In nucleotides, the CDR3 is TGTGCCAGCAGCGCGGGACAGACGAACACTGAAGCTTTCTTT. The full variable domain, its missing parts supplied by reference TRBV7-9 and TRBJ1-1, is DTGVSQNPRHKITKRGQNVTFRCDPISEHNRLYWYRQTLGQGPEFLTYFQNEAQLEKSRLLSDRFSAERPKGSFSTLEIQRTEQGDSAMYLCASSAGQTNTEAFFGQGTRLTVV.

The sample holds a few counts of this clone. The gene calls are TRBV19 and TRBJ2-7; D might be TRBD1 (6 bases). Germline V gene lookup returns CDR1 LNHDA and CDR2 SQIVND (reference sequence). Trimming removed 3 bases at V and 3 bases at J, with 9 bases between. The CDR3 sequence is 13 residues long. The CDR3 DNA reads TGTGCCAGTAGTATGGGACACCGCTACGAGCAGTACTTC. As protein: CASSMGHRYEQYF.

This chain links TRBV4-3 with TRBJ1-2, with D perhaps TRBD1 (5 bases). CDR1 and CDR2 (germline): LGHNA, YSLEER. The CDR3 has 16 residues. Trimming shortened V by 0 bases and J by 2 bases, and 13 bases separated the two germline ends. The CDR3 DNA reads TGCGCCAGCAGCCAAGATCTGAAGCAGGGAAACTATGGCTACACCTTC. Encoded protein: CASSQDLKQGNYGYTF.

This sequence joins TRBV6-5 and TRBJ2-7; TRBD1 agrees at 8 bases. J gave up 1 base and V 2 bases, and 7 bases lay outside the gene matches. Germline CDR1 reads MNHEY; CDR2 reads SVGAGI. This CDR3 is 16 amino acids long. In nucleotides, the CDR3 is TGTGCCAGCAGTTACGGACAGGGAGAAGAATCCTACGAGCAGTACTTC. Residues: CASSYGQGEESYEQYF.

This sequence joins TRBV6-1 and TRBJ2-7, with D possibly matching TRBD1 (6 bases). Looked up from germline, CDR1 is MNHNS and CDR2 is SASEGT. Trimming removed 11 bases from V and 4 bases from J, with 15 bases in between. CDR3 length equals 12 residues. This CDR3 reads CAATSTGYEQYF. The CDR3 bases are TGTGCCGCAACCTCCACAGGGTACGAGCAGTACTTC.

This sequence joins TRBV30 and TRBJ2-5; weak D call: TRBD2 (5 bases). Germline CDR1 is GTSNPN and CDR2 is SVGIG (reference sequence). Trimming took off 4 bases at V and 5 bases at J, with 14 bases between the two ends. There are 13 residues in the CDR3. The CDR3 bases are TGTGCCTGGAACCGTGGAGGTGGGGAGACCCAGTACTTC. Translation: CAWNRGGGETQYF.

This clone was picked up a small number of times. The CDR3 coding sequence is TGTGCCAGCAGCCAAGACTTACGGGGACCCGCCCAAAAACTGTTTTTT. It is translated as CASSQDLRGPAQKLFF. This rearrangement joins TRBV14 to TRBJ1-4; perhaps TRBD1 as D (5 bases). V was shortened by 0 bases and J by 9 bases, with 17 bases between the two germline ends. Germline values: CDR1 SGHDN, CDR2 FVKESK. This CDR3 has 16 amino acids.

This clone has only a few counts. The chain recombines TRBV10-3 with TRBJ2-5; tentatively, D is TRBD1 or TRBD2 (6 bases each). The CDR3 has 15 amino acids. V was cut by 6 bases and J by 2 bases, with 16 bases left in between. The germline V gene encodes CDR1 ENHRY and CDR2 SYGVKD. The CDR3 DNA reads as TGTGCCATCAGCATCCGAGGAGGGGGGCAAGAGACCCAGTACTTC. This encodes CAISIRGGGQETQYF.

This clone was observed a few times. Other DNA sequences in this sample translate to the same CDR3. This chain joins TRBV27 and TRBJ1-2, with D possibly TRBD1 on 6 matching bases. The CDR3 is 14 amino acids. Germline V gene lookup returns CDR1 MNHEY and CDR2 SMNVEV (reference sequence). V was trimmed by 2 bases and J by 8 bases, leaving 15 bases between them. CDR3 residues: CASSLQGSRGGYTF. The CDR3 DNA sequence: TGTGCCAGCAGTTTACAGGGGTCGAGAGGCGGCTACACCTTC.